This TCR beta chain was observed in a study of blood T cell repertoires in COVID-19. Overall study context: Collection of acute and convalescent COVID-19 samples took place in the United States, Italy and Spain. PBMCs, B-cell-depleted T cells, or T cells provided the cDNA or gDNA that made up the material.

The CDR3 contains 15 residues. The J segment lost 9 bases and the V segment lost 7 bases, leaving 14 bases of the junction unmatched. The germline gives CDR1 LNHDA, CDR2 SQIVND (reference sequence). Original processing methods: Amplified reference gene primers provided the basis for estimating nucleated cell counts. Generated by immunoSEQ multiplex PCR, the TCRdb table keeps only in-frame clones and is missing some. V and J calls and clone size are as listed in that table; D and trimming were resolved from the DNA. The top ten hold around two fifths of the sample, which has about 41,000 clones, approximately 82% seen once. In this sample, this clone turned up a few times.

The chain couples TRBV19 to TRBJ2-1; 8 nucleotides align to TRBD2. The sequence derives from a woman aged 80 or over with active or convalescent COVID-19. Sequencing input: peripheral blood. The CDR3 DNA reads as TGTGCCAGTACCTTGGGGGTAGCGGGACGGAGTGAGCAGTTCTTC. It yields the protein CASTLGVAGRSEQFF.